What follows is one T cell receptor (beta chain) and its context. This specimen belongs to a study of identifying expanded T cells in peripheral blood. The CDR3 is 13 amino acids. Germline V gives CDR1 SNHLY, CDR2 FYNNEI. J gave up 4 bases and V 8 bases, and 7 bases lay outside the gene matches. Assay used: immunoSEQ multiplex PCR; TCRdb lists only in-frame clones, some missing. Among roughly 78,000 clones, almost 90% were seen once, and the ten largest hold 3% to 3.5%. What was sequenced was blood. This rearrangement joins TRBV2 to TRBJ2-5; 7 nucleotides align to TRBD1. The origin of this receptor is a person between 18 and 75 years old in good health. CDR3 sequence reads: CASLVQGRETQYF. CDR3 in DNA: TGTGCCAGCTTGGTACAGGGGAGAGAGACCCAGTACTTC.